Below are 18 T cell receptor beta chains sequenced from a single sample in a study of T cell responses to AZD1222 COVID-19 vaccine. The assay was immunoSEQ multiplex PCR, and TCRdb's table has in-frame clones only and misses some. The table lists fewer than 120,000 clones, approximately 92% of them singletons, with almost 2.5% in the top ten. The sequencing here drew on peripheral blood, taken 28 days after the second AZD1222 dose. These receptors were taken from an adult who received the AZD1222 COVID-19 vaccine.

The chain employs TRBV30 and TRBJ1-2, with no clear D. Germline V CDR1 and CDR2: GTSNPN, SVGIG (reference sequence). V shed 1 base and J shed 8 bases, with 8 bases lying between them. This CDR3 contains 11 residues. The CDR3 DNA is TGTGCCTGGAGTGAAATGGGCGGCTACACCTTC. It is translated as CAWSEMGGYTF.

The chain recombines TRBV3-1 (or the pseudogene TRBV3-2) with TRBJ2-1; 7 bases are a match to TRBD1. Germline loops: CDR1 LGHDT, CDR2 YNNKEL (reference sequence). This CDR3 is built from 15 residues. V lost 5 bases to trimming and J lost 0 bases; unmatched junction nucleotides: 4. CDR3 DNA sequence: TGTGCCAGCAGCGTGACAGGGACCTCCTACAATGAGCAGTTCTTC. It specifies CASSVTGTSYNEQFF.

The V gene is TRBV30, the J gene TRBJ1-4; D is unclear. Trimming shortened V by 5 bases and J by 13 bases, and 23 bases separated the two germline ends. CDR3 length: 14 residues. Germline CDR1 GTSNPN, CDR2 SVGIG (reference sequence). CDR3 sequence: CAWGEPRLMKRLFF. The CDR3 DNA reads TGTGCCTGGGGAGAGCCTAGGTTAATGAAAAGACTGTTTTTT.

This clone was counted once. The genes are TRBV7-2 and TRBJ2-5; either TRBD1 or TRBD2 may supply D (5 bases each). Trimming shortened V by 5 bases and J by 5 bases, and 18 bases separated the two germline ends. Germline CDR1 reads SGHTA; CDR2 reads FQGNSA. The CDR3 has 15 amino acids. CDR3 amino acids: CASSTRTLSGETQYF. The CDR3, as DNA: TGTGCCAGCAGCACCCGGACACTATCGGGGGAGACCCAGTACTTC.

The chain combines TRBV4-1 with TRBJ2-5, with 8 bases matching TRBD2. Germline CDR1 and CDR2: MGHRA and YSYEKL. CDR3 length equals 18 residues. Germline trimming cut 1 base from V and 2 bases from J; bases unmatched to any gene: 12. The CDR3 is CASSQVSGGGYPQETQYF. The CDR3, as DNA: TGCGCCAGCAGCCAAGTCTCCGGGGGGGGGTATCCTCAAGAGACCCAGTACTTC.

The chain links TRBV10-3 to TRBJ2-6; 12 bases fit TRBD1. After removal of 0 bases from V and 2 bases from J, the junction contained 5 bases not matched to a gene. Per the germline V gene, CDR1 is ENHRY and CDR2 is SYGVKD. This CDR3 comprises 19 residues. In nucleotides, the CDR3 is TGTGCCATCAGTGAGTCCCCGGGACAGGGGGCCCCTGGGGCCAACGTCCTGACTTTC. It encodes CAISESPGQGAPGANVLTF.

The genes are TRBV10-3 and TRBJ2-3; TRBD2 aligns across 10 bases. The CDR3 is 19 residues long. V lost 3 bases and J lost 0; bases outside the gene matches: 12. The germline V gene encodes CDR1 ENHRY and CDR2 SYGVKD. Written as DNA, the CDR3 is TGTGCCATCAGTGATAGGTCTAGCGGGGGAGGCTATAGCACAGATACGCAGTATTTT. It specifies CAISDRSSGGGYSTDTQYF.

V gene TRBV18 combines with J gene TRBJ2-2; 10 bases agree with TRBD2. The CDR3 extends over 15 amino acids. CDR1 is KGHSH and CDR2 is LQKENI in the germline V gene. V gave up 6 bases and J gave up 5 bases; unmatched junction bases: 6. CDR3 DNA: TGTGCCAGCTCTTCCCTAGCGGGGGAAACCGGGGAGCTGTTTTTT. Encoded protein: CASSSLAGETGELFF.

The chain has TRBV7-2 and TRBJ2-1; D is unclear. Germline V lookup: CDR1 SGHTA, CDR2 FQGNSA. The germline V and J ends were trimmed by 1 base and 3 bases, with 10 bases remaining between them. The CDR3 loop spans 15 amino acids. Here the CDR3 reads CASSLGAFVYNEQFF. The DNA of the CDR3 is TGTGCCAGCAGCTTAGGGGCCTTTGTCTACAATGAGCAGTTCTTC.

The chain couples TRBV7-9 to TRBJ1-2; D call uncertain. The CDR3 extends over 13 amino acids. Per the germline V gene, CDR1 is SEHNR and CDR2 is FQNEAQ (reference sequence). Trimming pared 2 bases from V and 4 bases from J, leaving 8 bases between. CDR3 coding DNA: TGTGCCAGCAGCTTAAATCGGCCCTATGGCTACACCTTC. Its translation is CASSLNRPYGYTF.

In DNA, the CDR3 is TGTGCCAGCAGCGGTCTAGCGTCCACCGGGGAGCTGTTTTTT. This translates into CASSGLASTGELFF. The rearrangement joins TRBV9 to TRBJ2-2; D possibly corresponds to TRBD2 (6 bases). V lost 3 bases to trimming and J lost 4 bases, with 10 bases between them. The CDR3 is 14 amino acids. Germline CDR1 SGDLS, CDR2 YYNGEE.

This clone was observed a few times. The rearrangement joins TRBV12-3 or TRBV12-4 to TRBJ2-5; a possible D gene is TRBD2 (6 bases). V lost 9 bases to trimming and J lost 4 bases, with 15 bases between them. CDR3 length: 13 residues. The CDR3 spells CASQEGEGETQYF. The CDR3 DNA sequence: TGTGCCAGTCAGGAGGGTGAAGGAGAGACCCAGTACTTC.

This sequence joins TRBV27 and TRBJ1-1; D not resolved. V lost 4 bases and J 2 bases, leaving 14 bases between the germline ends. This CDR3 has 15 residues. Germline V gene data show CDR1 as MNHEY and CDR2 as SMNVEV (reference sequence). As DNA, the CDR3 is TGTGCCAGCAGTTCGAACCCGGGCGGTAACACTGAAGCTTTCTTT. As protein: CASSSNPGGNTEAFF.

The V and J genes are TRBV7-9 and TRBJ2-1; 9 positions match TRBD1. The CDR3 sequence is 16 residues long. Unmatched junction bases numbered 13, after V lost 5 bases and J lost 8 bases. Germline loops: CDR1 SEHNR, CDR2 FQNEAQ (reference sequence). The CDR3 DNA follows: TGTGCCAGCAGCCCAAACCCACAGGGGGCGCAGGATGAGCAGTTCTTC. Translating it yields CASSPNPQGAQDEQFF.

This clone turned up a few times. The chain employs TRBV10-3 and TRBJ2-3, with a weak D call TRBD2 (6 bases). Germline V CDR1 and CDR2: ENHRY, SYGVKD. The CDR3 contains 15 residues. V dropped 6 bases and J dropped 0 bases, with 13 bases sitting between them. The CDR3 sequence is CAIRGGAASTDTQYF. Here the CDR3 DNA reads TGTGCCATCAGGGGGGGAGCGGCTAGCACAGATACGCAGTATTTT.

This chain links TRBV7-9 with TRBJ2-5; TRBD2 is a possible D gene (5 bases). Trimming took off 5 bases at V and 1 base at J, with 11 bases between the two ends. Germline loops: CDR1 SEHNR, CDR2 FQNEAQ (reference sequence). This CDR3 has 14 residues. The CDR3 sequence: CASSPGLSQETQYF. CDR3 nucleotide sequence: TGTGCCAGCAGCCCTGGACTCAGCCAAGAGACCCAGTACTTC.

The V call is TRBV6-1, the J call TRBJ2-2; 11 bases fit TRBD2. This CDR3 comprises 19 residues. CDR1 is MNHNS, CDR2 SASEGT, per germline. Trimming cost V 3 bases and J 7 bases; bases outside gene matches: 16. The CDR3 sequence is CASSEIGSSGGLDGGELFF. The CDR3 coding sequence is TGTGCCAGCAGTGAGATCGGTTCTAGCGGGGGGCTGGACGGCGGGGAGCTGTTTTTT.

CDR3 in amino acids: CASSRGRSGEKLFF. CDR3 in DNA: TGTGCCAGTAGTCGGGGCAGGAGTGGTGAAAAACTGTTTTTT. The V gene is TRBV19, the J gene TRBJ1-4, with a tentative D call TRBD1 (5 bases). The germline CDR1 and CDR2 sequences are LNHDA and SQIVND (reference sequence). CDR3 length: 14 residues. The V end lost 5 bases, the J end lost 7 bases, and 14 bases lay between the germline ends.